This entry is about one TCR beta chain. Its specificity is unknown. Trimming took 1 base from V and 7 from J; bases not matched to a gene: 8. This CDR3 is built from 16 residues. Germline CDR1 and CDR2: LGHNA and YSLEER. This record comes from a study of cytotoxic CD8 clonotypes in ibrutinib-treated CLL. Study-level background: The study included 11 to 12 relapsed/refractory and 15 treatment-naive patients; 17 had IGHV unmutated disease.

TCRdb's table, derived via immunoSEQ multiplex PCR, lists solely in-frame clones and lacks some. The sample holds 270,000 or so clones, less than 85% seen once. General study results and limits: Relative to age-matched healthy donors, clonality at baseline was higher, and it tracked circulating CD8+ T-cell counts. Under treatment, the uncommon public clonotypes either contracted or remained stable.

The sample here was PBMCs, taken at disease progression, from a patient treated with ibrutinib. The chain joins TRBV4-3 to TRBJ2-1; the match to TRBD2 covers 9 bases. The TCR was taken from a human donor with chronic lymphocytic leukemia. The CDR3 protein is CASSQVWATSGNEQFF. The CDR3 DNA is TGCGCCAGCAGCCAAGTTTGGGCGACTAGCGGTAATGAGCAGTTCTTC.